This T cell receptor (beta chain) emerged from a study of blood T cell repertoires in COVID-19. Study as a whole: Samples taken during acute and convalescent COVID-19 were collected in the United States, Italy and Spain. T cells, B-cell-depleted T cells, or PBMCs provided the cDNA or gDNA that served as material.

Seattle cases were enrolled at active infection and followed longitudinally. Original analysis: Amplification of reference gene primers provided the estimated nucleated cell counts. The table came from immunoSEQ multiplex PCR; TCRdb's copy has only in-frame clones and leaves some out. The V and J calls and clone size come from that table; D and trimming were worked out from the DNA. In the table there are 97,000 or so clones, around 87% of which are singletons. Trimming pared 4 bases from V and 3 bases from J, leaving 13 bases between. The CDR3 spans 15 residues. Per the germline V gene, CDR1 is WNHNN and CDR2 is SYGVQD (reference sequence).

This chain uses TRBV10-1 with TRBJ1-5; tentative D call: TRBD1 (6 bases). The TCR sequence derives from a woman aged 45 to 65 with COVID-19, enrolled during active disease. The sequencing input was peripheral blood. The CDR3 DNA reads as TGCGCCAGCAGTGGCGGGGGGCCTAACAATCAGCCCCAGCATTTT. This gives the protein CASSGGGPNNQPQHF.